This TCR beta chain was identified in a study of T cell responses to AZD1222 COVID-19 vaccine. Study-wide points: Repertoire samples came only from after the peak T cell response.

The V gene's germline CDR1 is SGHTS and CDR2 YDEGEE. V lost 4 bases, J lost 4 bases, and 5 bases stayed unmatched. CDR3 length: 14 amino acids. Profiling relied on immunoSEQ multiplex PCR, and the TCRdb table lists in-frame clones only, not all of them. The sample has approximately 220,000 clones, 85% to 95% seen once. This clone was found once. Its antigen is not known. The origin of this receptor is an adult in good health. Material: peripheral blood, obtained on day 0 of MenACWY control vaccination. This chain connects TRBV5-8 to TRBJ1-2, with TRBD1 matching 9 bases. The CDR3 sequence is CASSSNRGLYGYTF. The CDR3 nucleotides are TGTGCCAGCAGCAGTAACAGGGGGCTCTATGGCTACACCTTC.